Sequencing of this T cell receptor beta chain was carried out in a study of blood T cell repertoires in COVID-19. Study background: T cells, B-cell-depleted T cells, or PBMCs provided the cDNA or gDNA that served as material.

CDR3 size: 15 residues. V shed 6 bases, J shed 9 bases, and the junction held 8 bases outside the gene matches. Germline CDR1 is LGHNT and CDR2 is FRNRAP. This table comes from immunoSEQ multiplex PCR, and its TCRdb copy is limited to in-frame clones, with some not included. Of 120,000 to 150,000 clones in the sample, about 84% were seen once. This sequence joins TRBV12-5 and TRBJ2-1; 13 nucleotides agree with TRBD2. The clonotype comes from a human donor in a cohort sampled during active COVID-19. The specimen sequenced was peripheral blood. The CDR3 spells CASGLAGGPSSEQFF. For the CDR3, the DNA is TGTGCTAGTGGACTAGCGGGGGGGCCTTCTAGTGAGCAGTTCTTC.